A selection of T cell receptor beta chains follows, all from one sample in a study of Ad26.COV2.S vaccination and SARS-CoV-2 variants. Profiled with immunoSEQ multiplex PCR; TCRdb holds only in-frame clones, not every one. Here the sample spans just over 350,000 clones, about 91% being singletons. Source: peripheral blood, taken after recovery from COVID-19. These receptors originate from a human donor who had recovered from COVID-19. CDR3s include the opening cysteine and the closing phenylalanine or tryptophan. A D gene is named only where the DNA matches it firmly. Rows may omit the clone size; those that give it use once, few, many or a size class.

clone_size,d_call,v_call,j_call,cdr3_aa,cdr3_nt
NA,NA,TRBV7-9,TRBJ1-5,CASSLGGLTQPQHF,TGTGCCAGCAGCTTAGGCGGGTTAACTCAGCCCCAGCATTTT
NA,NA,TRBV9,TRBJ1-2,CASSVGSMGYTF,TGTGCCAGCAGCGTAGGGAGTATGGGCTACACCTTC
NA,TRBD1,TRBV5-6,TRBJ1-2,CASSSDRGRLSGGYTF,TGTGCCAGCAGCTCGGACAGGGGGCGACTATCGGGTGGCTACACCTTC
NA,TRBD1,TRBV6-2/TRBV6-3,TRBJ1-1,CASSPRRNWGRGPLLNTEAFF,TGTGCCAGCAGTCCAAGACGGAATTGGGGCAGGGGGCCCTTACTGAACACTGAAGCTTTCTTT
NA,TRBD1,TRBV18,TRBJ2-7,CASSLNRGNYEQYF,TGTGCCAGCTCACTCAACAGGGGAAACTACGAGCAGTACTTC
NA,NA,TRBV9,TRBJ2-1,CASSATRDEQFF,TGTGCCAGCAGCGCTACGAGGGATGAGCAGTTCTTC
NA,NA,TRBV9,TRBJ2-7,CASSVQQDPTWEQYF,TGTGCCAGCAGCGTACAACAGGACCCTACGTGGGAGCAGTACTTC
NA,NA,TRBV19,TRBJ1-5,CASSKEQGALQPQHF,TGTGCCAGTAGTAAAGAACAGGGAGCCCTTCAGCCCCAGCATTTT
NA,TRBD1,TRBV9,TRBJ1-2,CASSGTGDYYGYTF,TGTGCCAGCAGCGGGACAGGGGACTACTATGGCTACACCTTC
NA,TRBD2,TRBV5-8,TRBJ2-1,CASSLGLAGGLSSYNEQFF,TGTGCCAGCAGCTTGGGGCTAGCGGGGGGTTTGAGCTCCTACAATGAGCAGTTCTTC
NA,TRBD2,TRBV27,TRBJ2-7,CASSLTAGGGGYEQYF,TGTGCCAGCAGTTTAACGGCGGGCGGGGGAGGGTACGAGCAGTACTTC
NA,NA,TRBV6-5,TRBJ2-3,CASRPPGLTDTQYF,TGTGCCAGCAGGCCGCCGGGCCTCACAGATACGCAGTATTTT
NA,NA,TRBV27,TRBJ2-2,CASSFLGSPVNTGELFF,TGTGCCAGCAGTTTCCTCGGTTCCCCCGTGAACACCGGGGAGCTGTTTTTT
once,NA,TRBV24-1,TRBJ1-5,CATSASQGQPQHF,TGTGCCACCAGTGCCAGTCAGGGGCAGCCCCAGCATTTT
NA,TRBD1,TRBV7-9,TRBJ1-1,CASSLATGGIAEAFF,TGTGCCAGCAGCTTAGCAACAGGGGGCATCGCTGAAGCTTTCTTT
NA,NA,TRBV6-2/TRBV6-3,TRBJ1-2,CASSELGRGYTF,TGTGCCAGCAGCGAGCTAGGGAGGGGCTACACCTTC
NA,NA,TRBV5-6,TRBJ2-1,CASSLGQGNEQFF,TGTGCCAGCAGCTTGGGGCAGGGCAATGAGCAGTTCTTC
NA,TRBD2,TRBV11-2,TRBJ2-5,CASSLGTSGGVGWETQYF,TGTGCCAGCAGCCTTGGGACTAGCGGGGGGGTCGGTTGGGAGACCCAGTACTTC
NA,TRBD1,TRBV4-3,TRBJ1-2,CASSQPTGAGGLVGYTF,TGCGCCAGCAGCCAACCAACCGGGGCAGGGGGCCTCGTTGGCTACACCTTC
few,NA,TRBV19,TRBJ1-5,CASSMTGQPQHF,TGTGCCAGTAGTATGACAGGACAGCCCCAGCATTTT
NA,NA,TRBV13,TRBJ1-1,CASSLDPRGAFF,TGTGCCAGCAGCTTAGATCCCCGGGGAGCTTTCTTT
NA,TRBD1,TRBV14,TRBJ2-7,CASSQVRGLYEQYF,TGTGCCAGCAGCCAAGTCAGGGGGCTCTACGAGCAGTACTTC
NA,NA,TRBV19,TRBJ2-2,CASKWQGNTGELFF,TGTGCCAGTAAGTGGCAGGGGAACACCGGGGAGCTGTTTTTT
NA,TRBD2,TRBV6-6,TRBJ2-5,CASSRSSGQETQYF,TGTGCCAGCAGCCGCTCTAGCGGCCAAGAGACCCAGTACTTC
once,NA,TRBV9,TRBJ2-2,CASSVAGSGGELFF,TGTGCCAGCAGCGTAGCGGGTAGTGGCGGGGAGCTGTTTTTT
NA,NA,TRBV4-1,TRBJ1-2,CASSQVGQRNYGYTF,TGCGCCAGCAGCCAAGTAGGACAGAGAAACTATGGCTACACCTTC
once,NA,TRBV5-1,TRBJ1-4,CASSNGTFNEKLFF,TGCGCCAGCAGCAACGGGACTTTTAATGAAAAACTGTTTTTT
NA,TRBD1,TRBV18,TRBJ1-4,CASSPPGTRGEKLFF,TGTGCCAGCTCACCCCCCGGGACCAGGGGGGAAAAACTGTTTTTT
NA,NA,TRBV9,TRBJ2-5,CASSGYSQETQYF,TGTGCCAGCAGCGGGTACAGTCAAGAGACCCAGTACTTC
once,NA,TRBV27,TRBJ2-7,CASRRNYEQYF,TGTGCCAGCAGACGGAACTACGAGCAGTACTTC
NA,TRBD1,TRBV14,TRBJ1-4,CASSQGFGTGSEKLFF,TGTGCCAGCAGCCAAGGTTTTGGGACAGGGTCCGAAAAACTGTTTTTT
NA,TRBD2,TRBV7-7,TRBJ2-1,CASSEGLAGLSYNEQFF,TGTGCTAGCAGCGAAGGACTAGCGGGGTTGTCCTACAATGAGCAGTTCTTC
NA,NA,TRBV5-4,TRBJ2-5,CASSLGGQKETQYF,TGTGCCAGCAGCTTGGGGGGACAAAAAGAGACCCAGTACTTC
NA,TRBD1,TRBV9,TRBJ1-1,CASSITGGETIDEAFF,TGTGCCAGCAGCATCACAGGGGGTGAGACCATTGACGAAGCTTTCTTT
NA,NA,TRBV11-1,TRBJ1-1,CASSLLWGEAFF,TGTGCCAGCAGCTTATTGTGGGGTGAAGCTTTCTTT
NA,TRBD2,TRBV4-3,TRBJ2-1,CASSQGPGGPYNEQFF,TGCGCCAGCAGCCAAGGTCCGGGGGGGCCCTACAATGAGCAGTTCTTC
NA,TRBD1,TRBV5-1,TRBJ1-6,CASSRQGADSPLHF,TGCGCCAGCAGCCGACAGGGGGCGGACTCACCCCTCCACTTT
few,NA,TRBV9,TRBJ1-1,CASTAGVGNTEAFF,TGTGCCAGCACCGCAGGGGTGGGGAACACTGAAGCTTTCTTT
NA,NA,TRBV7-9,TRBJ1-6,CASSSQGYGSPLHF,TGTGCCAGCAGCTCTCAGGGGTATGGCTCACCCCTCCACTTT
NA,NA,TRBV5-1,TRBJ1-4,CASSWGRGNQAWEKLFF,TGCGCCAGCAGCTGGGGTAGGGGGAACCAGGCCTGGGAAAAACTGTTTTTT
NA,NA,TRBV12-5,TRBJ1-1,CASATLTGAEAFF,TGTGCTAGTGCCACACTTACAGGAGCTGAAGCTTTCTTT
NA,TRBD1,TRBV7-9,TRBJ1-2,CASSLVEDRNYGYTF,TGTGCCAGCAGCTTAGTAGAGGACAGGAACTATGGCTACACCTTC
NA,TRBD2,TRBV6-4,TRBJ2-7,CASKENPGGPYEQYF,TGTGCCAGCAAGGAGAACCCGGGGGGACCCTACGAGCAGTACTTC
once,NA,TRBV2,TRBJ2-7,CASSESQPLVHEQYF,TGTGCCAGCAGTGAATCTCAACCCTTAGTCCACGAGCAGTACTTC
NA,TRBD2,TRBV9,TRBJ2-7,CASSVEAGGANYEQYF,TGTGCCAGCAGCGTAGAAGCGGGGGGCGCCAACTACGAGCAGTACTTC